Sequencing of this T cell receptor beta chain was carried out in a study of identical twins. Study observations and caveats: Beta out-of-frame sequences showed weaker excess sharing between twins.

This clonotype was seen more than once but under ten times. Its cognate antigen is unknown. The CDR3 has 13 amino acids. V lost 6 bases and J lost 7, with 12 bases in between. MiXCR was run by TCRdb on the 5' RACE reads, yielding one entry per CDR3 protein. The data hold 400,000 to 550,000 distinct CDR3 sequences, with about 24% observed a single time. These records were also assigned to another study, of T cells expressing NK-cell markers.

The TCR originated in a woman under 30 in good health. Material: CD4+ T cells sorted from blood. J is TRBJ2-2 and V is TRBV12-3 or TRBV12-4; D is undetermined. CDR3 in DNA: TGTGCCAGCAGCCCGGACGGTTTCGGGGAGCTGTTTTTT. It encodes CASSPDGFGELFF.